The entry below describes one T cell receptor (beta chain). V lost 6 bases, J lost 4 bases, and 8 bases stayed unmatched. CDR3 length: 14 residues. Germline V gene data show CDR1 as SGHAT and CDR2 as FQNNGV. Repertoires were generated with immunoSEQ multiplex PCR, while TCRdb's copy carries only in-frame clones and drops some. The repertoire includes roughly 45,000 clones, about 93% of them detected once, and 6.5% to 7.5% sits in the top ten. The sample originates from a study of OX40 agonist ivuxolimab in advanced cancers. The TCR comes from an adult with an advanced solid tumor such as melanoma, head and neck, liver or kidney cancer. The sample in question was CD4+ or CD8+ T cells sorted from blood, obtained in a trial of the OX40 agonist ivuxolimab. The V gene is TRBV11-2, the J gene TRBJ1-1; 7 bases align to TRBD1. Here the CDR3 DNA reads TGTGCCAGCAGGACAACAGGGGCTGGCACTGAAGCTTTCTTT. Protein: CASRTTGAGTEAFF.